Detailed here is one T cell receptor (beta chain). Its antigen is still unknown. This CDR3 has 17 residues. Trimming pared 1 base from V and 4 bases from J, leaving 17 bases between. Germline V gene sequence: CDR1 MNHNS, CDR2 SASEGT. The sample comes from a study of shared clonotypes between healthy human individuals. Overall study context: CD4 naive and memory got three plates each, CD8 naive two, CD8 memory one. Study-wide findings and caveats: Across subsets, estimated richness was generally greater for naive than for memory populations. Sharing across four donors was seen in approximately 5.2% of naive CD4 clonotypes.

Measured with immunoSEQ multiplex PCR; TCRdb has only the in-frame clones, and not every one. The sample contains approximately 340,000 clones, roughly 70% of which appear only once. The chain recombines TRBV6-1 with TRBJ1-5; D is perhaps TRBD1 (5 bases). This clonotype was obtained from a man aged 25 to 40 in good health. Sequences were obtained from memory CD4+ T cells sorted from blood. Subset described: CD45RA-negative fraction. CDR3 nucleotides: TGTGCCAGCAGTGAAGGAAGGAGAGACAGCTTTAATCAGCCCCAGCATTTT. This codes for CASSEGRRDSFNQPQHF.